The source of this T cell receptor (beta chain) is a study of blood T cell repertoires in COVID-19. In germline, CDR1 is MRHNA, CDR2 SNTAGT. CDR3 length: 10 residues. With regard to this clone: A junction boundary mismatches the germline segment, possibly from a read error.

Profiled with immunoSEQ multiplex PCR; TCRdb holds only in-frame clones, not every one. The repertoire has some 210,000 clones, about 89% of them found once; the top ten carry about 5%. The rearrangement links TRBV6-4 to TRBJ1-2; a possible D gene is TRBD1 (6 bases). This receptor was taken from a woman in her thirties or forties with acute or convalescent COVID-19. The material sequenced was peripheral blood. Here the CDR3 reads CASSDTDSRF. In DNA, the CDR3 is TGTGCCAGCAGTGACACGGACAGTCGCTTC.